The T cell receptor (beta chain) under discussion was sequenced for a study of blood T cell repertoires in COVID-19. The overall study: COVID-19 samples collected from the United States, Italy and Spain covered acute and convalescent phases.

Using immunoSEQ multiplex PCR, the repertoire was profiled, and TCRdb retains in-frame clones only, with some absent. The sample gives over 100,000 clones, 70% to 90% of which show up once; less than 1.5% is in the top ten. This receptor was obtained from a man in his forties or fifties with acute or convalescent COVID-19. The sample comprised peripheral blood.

The CDR3 region has the DNA TGTGCCAGCGGACGCGGGACAGGGTATAGCAATCAGCCCCAGCATTTT. Protein product: CASGRGTGYSNQPQHF. The chain combines TRBV27 with TRBJ1-5; 9 bases match TRBD1. CDR3 length: 16 residues. J was trimmed by 0 bases and V by 8 bases; bases with no gene match: 8. Germline values: CDR1 MNHEY, CDR2 SMNVEV (reference sequence).